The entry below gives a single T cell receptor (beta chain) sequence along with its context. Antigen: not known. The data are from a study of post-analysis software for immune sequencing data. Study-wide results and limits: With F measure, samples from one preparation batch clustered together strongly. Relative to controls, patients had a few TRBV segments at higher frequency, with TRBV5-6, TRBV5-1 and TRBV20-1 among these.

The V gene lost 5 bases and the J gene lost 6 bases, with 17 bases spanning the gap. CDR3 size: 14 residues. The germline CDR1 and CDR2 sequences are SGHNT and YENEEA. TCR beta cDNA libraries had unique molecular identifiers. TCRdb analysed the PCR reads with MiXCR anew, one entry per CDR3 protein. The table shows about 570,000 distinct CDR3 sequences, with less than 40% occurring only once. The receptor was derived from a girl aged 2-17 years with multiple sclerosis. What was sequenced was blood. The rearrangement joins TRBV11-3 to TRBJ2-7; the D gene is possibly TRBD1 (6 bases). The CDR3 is CASSLTGILSEQYF. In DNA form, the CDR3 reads TGTGCCAGCAGCCTAACAGGGATTCTGAGCGAGCAGTACTTC.